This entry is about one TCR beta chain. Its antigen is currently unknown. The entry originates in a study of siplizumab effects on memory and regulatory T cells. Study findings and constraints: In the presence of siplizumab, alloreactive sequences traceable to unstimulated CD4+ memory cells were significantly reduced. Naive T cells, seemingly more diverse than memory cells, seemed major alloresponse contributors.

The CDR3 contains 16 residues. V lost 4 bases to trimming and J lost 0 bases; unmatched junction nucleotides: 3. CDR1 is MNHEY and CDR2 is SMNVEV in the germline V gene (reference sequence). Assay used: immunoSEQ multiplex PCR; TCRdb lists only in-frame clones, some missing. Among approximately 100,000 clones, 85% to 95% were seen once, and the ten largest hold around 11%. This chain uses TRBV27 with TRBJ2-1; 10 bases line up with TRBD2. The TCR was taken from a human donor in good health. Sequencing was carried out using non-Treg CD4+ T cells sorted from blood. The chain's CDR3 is CASSYSSGSSYNEQFF. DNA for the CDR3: TGTGCCAGCAGTTACTCTAGCGGGAGCTCCTACAATGAGCAGTTCTTC.